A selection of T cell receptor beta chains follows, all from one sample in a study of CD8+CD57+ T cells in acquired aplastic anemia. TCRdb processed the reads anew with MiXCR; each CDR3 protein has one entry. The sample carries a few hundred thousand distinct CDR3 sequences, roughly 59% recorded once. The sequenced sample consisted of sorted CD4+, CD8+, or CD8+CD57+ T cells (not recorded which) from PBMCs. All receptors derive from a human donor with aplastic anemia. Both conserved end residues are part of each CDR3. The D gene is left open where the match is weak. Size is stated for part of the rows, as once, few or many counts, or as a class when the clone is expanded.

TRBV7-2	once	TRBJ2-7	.	CASSPYASRSYEQYF	TGTGCCAGCAGCCCATACGCGTCCCGCTCCTACGAGCAGTACTTC
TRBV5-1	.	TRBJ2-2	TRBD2	CASSVPGLAGGQGELFF	TGCGCCAGCAGCGTACCGGGACTAGCGGGGGGGCAGGGGGAGCTGTTTTTT
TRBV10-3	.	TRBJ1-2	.	CAISTLGNYGYTF	TGTGCCATCAGCACCCTGGGGAACTATGGCTACACCTTC
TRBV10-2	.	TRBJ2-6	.	CASSVGVYGANVLTF	TGCGCCAGCAGTGTTGGAGTATATGGGGCCAACGTCCTGACTTTC
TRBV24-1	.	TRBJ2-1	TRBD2	CATSGRAVNEQFF	TGTGCCACCAGCGGGAGGGCCGTAAATGAGCAGTTCTTC
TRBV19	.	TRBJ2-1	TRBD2	CASSTNGRVDNEQFF	TGTGCCAGTAGTACAAACGGGAGGGTTGACAATGAGCAGTTCTTC
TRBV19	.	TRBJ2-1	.	CASSIDWGSPHNEQFF	TGTGCCAGTAGTATAGATTGGGGGTCTCCCCACAATGAGCAGTTCTTC
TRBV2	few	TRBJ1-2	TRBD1	CASSRTGDGYTF	TGTGCCAGCAGTCGGACAGGGGATGGCTACACCTTC
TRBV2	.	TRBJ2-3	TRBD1	CASSWTGPGTDTQYF	TGTGCCAGCAGTTGGACAGGGCCTGGCACAGATACGCAGTATTTT
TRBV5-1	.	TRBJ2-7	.	CASSSGGLYNEQYF	TGCGCCAGCAGCTCGGGGGGCCTATACAATGAGCAGTACTTC
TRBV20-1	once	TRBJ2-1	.	CSARDNNRDEQFF	TGCAGTGCTCGGGACAATAATCGGGATGAGCAGTTCTTC
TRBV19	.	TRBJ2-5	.	CASSSRQVQYF	TGTGCCAGTAGTTCCCGTCAGGTCCAGTACTTC
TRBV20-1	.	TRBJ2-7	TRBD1	CSADGTGGAAYF	TGCAGTGCTGACGGGACAGGGGGCGCCGCTTACTTC
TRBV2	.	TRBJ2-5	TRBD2	CASLHSGTSWLETQYF	TGTGCCAGCCTTCATAGCGGGACTAGTTGGCTGGAGACCCAGTACTTC
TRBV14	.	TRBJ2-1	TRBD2	CASSHTFSTSGLYNEQFF	TGTGCCAGCAGCCATACGTTCTCGACTAGCGGGCTGTACAATGAGCAGTTCTTC
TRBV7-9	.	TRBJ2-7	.	CASSPIVGPYEQYF	TGTGCCAGCAGCCCCATCGTCGGACCCTACGAGCAGTACTTC
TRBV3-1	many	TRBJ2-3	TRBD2	CASSQSREGGTDTQYF	TGTGCCAGCAGCCAAAGTCGGGAGGGAGGCACAGATACGCAGTATTTT
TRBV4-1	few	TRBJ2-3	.	CASSQDTQYF	TGCGCCAGCAGCCAAGATACGCAGTATTTT
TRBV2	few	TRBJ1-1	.	CASSSAGREAFF	TGTGCCAGCAGTAGTGCCGGCAGGGAAGCTTTCTTT
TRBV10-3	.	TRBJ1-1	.	CATRIGRTEAFF	TGTGCCACCCGGATCGGGAGAACTGAAGCTTTCTTT
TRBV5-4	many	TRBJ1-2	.	CASSLDPPSKGLVSGYTF	TGTGCCAGCAGCTTGGATCCGCCATCCAAGGGGTTGGTAAGTGGCTACACCTTC
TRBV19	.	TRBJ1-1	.	CASKARTEAFF	TGTGCCAGTAAAGCGCGGACTGAAGCTTTCTTT
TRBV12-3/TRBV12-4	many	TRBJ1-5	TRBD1	CASSLRQGLNQPQHF	TGTGCCAGCAGTCTTCGACAGGGACTCAATCAGCCCCAGCATTTT
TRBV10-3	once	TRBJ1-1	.	CAISAANTEAFF	TGTGCCATCAGTGCCGCGAACACTGAAGCTTTCTTT
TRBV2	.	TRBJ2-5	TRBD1	CASSQGDRGTEETQYF	TGTGCCAGCAGCCAGGGGGACAGGGGTACTGAAGAGACCCAGTACTTC
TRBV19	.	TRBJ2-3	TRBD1	CASSFGQGGNEQYF	TGTGCCAGTAGCTTCGGACAGGGAGGCAATGAGCAGTATTTT
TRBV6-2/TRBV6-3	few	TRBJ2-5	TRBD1	CASTGQPEETQYF	TGTGCCAGCACGGGACAGCCAGAGGAGACCCAGTACTTC
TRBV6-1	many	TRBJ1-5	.	CASSGASANQPQHF	TGTGCCAGCAGTGGGGCTTCGGCGAATCAGCCCCAGCATTTT
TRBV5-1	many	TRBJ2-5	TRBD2	CASRPGTSGSQTQYF	TGCGCCAGCAGGCCAGGGACTAGCGGGAGTCAGACCCAGTACTTC
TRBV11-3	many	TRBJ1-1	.	CASSTGRGGDTEAFF	TGTGCCAGCAGCACAGGGAGGGGGGGGGACACTGAAGCTTTCTTT
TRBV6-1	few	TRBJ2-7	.	CASTVGEGWEQYF	TGTGCCAGCACCGTAGGGGAAGGTTGGGAGCAGTACTTC
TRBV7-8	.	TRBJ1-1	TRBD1	CASSFGQGERPTEAFF	TGTGCCAGCAGTTTCGGACAGGGGGAGCGCCCCACTGAAGCTTTCTTT
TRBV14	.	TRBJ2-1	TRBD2	CASSHVTSGGYNEQFF	TGTGCCAGCAGCCACGTGACTAGCGGGGGCTACAATGAGCAGTTCTTC
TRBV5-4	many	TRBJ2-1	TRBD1	CASSLGGTGGRNEQFF	TGTGCCAGCAGCTTGGGCGGGACAGGGGGCCGAAATGAGCAGTTCTTC
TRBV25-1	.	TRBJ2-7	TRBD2	CASSEYTTSGADSYEQYF	TGTGCCAGCAGTGAATACACGACTAGCGGGGCGGACTCCTACGAGCAGTACTTC
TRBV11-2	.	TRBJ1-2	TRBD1	CASSLYPPRTGGGYTF	TGTGCCAGCAGCTTATATCCGCCCAGGACAGGCGGGGGCTACACCTTC
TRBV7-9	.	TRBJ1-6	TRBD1	CASSPWTGGGSPLHF	TGTGCCAGCAGCCCCTGGACAGGGGGCGGTTCACCCCTCCACTTT
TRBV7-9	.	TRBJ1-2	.	CASSYSGIAGFYGYTF	TGTGCCAGCAGCTACTCAGGGATTGCGGGGTTCTATGGCTACACCTTC
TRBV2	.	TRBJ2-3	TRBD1	CASRQGQGVDRQYF	TGTGCCAGCAGACAGGGACAGGGGGTAGATAGGCAGTATTTT